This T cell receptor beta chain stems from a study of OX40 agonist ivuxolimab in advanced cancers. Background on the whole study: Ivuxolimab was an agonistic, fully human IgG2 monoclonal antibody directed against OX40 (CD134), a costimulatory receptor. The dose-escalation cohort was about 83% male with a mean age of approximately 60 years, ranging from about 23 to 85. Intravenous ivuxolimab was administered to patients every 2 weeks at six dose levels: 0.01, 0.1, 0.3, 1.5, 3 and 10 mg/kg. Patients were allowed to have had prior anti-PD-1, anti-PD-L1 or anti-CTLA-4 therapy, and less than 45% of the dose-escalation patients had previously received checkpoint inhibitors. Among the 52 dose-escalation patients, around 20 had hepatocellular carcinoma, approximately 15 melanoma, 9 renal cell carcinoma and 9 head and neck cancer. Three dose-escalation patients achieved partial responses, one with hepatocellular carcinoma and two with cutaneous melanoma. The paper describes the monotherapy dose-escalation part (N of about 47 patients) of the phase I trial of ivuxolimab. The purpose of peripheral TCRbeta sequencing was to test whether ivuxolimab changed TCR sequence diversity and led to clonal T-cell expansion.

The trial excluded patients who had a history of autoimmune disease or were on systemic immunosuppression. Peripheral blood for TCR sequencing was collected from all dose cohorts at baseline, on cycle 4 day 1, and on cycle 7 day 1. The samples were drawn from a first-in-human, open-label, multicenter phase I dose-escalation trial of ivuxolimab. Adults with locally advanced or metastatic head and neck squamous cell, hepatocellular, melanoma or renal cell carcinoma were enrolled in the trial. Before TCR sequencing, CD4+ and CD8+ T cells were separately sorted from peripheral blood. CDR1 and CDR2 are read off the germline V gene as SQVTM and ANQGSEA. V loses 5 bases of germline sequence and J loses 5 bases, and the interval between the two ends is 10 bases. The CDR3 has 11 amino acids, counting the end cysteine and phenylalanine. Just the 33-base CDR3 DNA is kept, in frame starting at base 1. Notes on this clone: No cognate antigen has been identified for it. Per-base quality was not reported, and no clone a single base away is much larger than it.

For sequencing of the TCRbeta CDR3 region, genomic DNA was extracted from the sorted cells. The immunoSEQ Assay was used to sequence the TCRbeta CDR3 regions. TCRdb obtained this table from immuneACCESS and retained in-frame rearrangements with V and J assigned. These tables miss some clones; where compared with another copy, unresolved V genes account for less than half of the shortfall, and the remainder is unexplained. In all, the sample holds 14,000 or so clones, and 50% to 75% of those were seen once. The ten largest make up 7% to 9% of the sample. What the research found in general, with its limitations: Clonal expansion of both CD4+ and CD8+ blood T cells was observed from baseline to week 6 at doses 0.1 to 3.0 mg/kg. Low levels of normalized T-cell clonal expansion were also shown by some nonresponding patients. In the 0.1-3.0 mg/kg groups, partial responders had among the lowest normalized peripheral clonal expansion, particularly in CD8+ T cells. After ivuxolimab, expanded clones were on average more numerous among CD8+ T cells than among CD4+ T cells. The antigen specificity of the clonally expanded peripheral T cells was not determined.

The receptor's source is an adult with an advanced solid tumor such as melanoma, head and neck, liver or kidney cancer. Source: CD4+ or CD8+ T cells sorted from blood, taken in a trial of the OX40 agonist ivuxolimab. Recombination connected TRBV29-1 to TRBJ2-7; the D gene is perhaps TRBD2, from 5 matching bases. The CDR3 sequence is CSVLEGNEQYF. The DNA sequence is TGCAGCGTTCTAGAGGGAAACGAGCAGTACTTC.